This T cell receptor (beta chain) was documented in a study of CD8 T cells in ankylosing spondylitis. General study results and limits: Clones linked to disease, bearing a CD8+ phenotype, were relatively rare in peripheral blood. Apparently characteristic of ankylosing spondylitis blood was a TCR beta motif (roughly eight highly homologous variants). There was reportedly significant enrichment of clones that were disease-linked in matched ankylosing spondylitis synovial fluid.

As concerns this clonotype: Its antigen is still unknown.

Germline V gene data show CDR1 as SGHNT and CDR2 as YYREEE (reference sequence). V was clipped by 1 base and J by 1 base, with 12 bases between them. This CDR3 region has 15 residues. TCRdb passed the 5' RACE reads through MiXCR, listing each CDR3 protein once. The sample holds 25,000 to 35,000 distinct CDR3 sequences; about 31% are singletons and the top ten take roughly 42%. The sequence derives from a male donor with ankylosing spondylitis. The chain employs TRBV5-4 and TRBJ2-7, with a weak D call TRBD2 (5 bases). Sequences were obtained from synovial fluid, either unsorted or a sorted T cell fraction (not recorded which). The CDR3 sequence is CASSLRGNWSYEQYV. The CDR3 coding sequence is TGTGCCAGCAGCTTGCGAGGGAATTGGTCCTACGAGCAGTACGTC.